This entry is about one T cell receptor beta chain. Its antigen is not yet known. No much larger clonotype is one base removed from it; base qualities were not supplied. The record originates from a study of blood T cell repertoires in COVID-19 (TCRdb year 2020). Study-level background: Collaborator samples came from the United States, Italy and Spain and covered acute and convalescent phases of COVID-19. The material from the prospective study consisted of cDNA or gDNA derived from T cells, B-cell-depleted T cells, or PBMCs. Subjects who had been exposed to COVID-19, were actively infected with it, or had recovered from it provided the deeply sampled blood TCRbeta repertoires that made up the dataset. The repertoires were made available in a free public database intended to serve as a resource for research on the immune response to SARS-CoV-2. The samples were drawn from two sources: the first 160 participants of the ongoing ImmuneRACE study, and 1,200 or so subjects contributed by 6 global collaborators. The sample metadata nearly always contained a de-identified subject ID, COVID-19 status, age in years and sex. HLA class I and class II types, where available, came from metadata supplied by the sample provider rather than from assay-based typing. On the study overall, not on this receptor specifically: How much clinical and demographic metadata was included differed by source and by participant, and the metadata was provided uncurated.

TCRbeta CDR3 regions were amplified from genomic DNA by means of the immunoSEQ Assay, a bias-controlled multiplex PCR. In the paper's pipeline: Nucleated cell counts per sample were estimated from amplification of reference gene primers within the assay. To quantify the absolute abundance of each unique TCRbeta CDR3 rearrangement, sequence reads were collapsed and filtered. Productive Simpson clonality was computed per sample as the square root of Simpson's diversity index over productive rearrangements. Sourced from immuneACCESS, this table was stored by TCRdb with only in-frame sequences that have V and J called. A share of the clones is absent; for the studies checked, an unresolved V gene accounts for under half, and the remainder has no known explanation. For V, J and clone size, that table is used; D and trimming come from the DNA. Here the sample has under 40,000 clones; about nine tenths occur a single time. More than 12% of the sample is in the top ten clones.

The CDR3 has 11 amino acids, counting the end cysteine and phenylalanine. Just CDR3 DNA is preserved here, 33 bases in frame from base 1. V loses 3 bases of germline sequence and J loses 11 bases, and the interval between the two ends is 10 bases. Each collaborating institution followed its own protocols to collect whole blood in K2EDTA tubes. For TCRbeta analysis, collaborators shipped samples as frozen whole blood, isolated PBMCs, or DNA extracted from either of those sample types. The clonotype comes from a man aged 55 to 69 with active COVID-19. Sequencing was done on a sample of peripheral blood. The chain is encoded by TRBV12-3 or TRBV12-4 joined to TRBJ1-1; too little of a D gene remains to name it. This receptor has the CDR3 CASSFGWEAFF. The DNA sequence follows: TGTGCCAGCAGTTTCGGTTGGGAGGCTTTCTTT.